This T cell receptor beta chain emerged from a study of identical twins. Study results and limitations: Sharing of beta out-of-frame sequences by twins showed a weaker excess. Invariant MAIT and iNKT cells could partly confound zero-insertion analyses. Insertions were fewer in abundant cord blood beta clonotypes, whereas memory repertoires showed none of this pattern.

As to this clonotype: Its antigen is currently unknown.

The CDR3 extends over 14 amino acids. Deletions cut 7 bases from V and 5 bases from J, with 18 bases between. TCRdb reprocessed the 5' RACE reads via MiXCR and lists one record per CDR3 protein. The sample contains some 760,000 distinct CDR3 sequences, 15% to 20% of which appear only once. This same sample was also part of a study on T cells expressing NK-cell markers.

The TCR comes from a woman aged 18-29 years in good health. The chain carries TRBV12-3 or TRBV12-4 and TRBJ2-7, with D perhaps TRBD1 (6 bases). The sample was PBMCs. CDR3 bases: TGTGCCAGCACCCAAAGAACAGGGTCCCACGAGCAGTACTTC. This codes for CASTQRTGSHEQYF.